Sequencing of this TCR beta chain was carried out in a study of blood T cell repertoires in COVID-19 (dated by TCRdb to about 2020). Describing the broader study: Collaborator samples came from the United States, Italy and Spain and covered acute and convalescent phases of COVID-19. Where available, HLA class I and class II types were taken from metadata supplied by the sample provider and were not determined by assay-based typing. Samples came from the ongoing ImmuneRACE study (first 160 participants) plus 1,254 subjects from 6 global collaborators. A freely available public database, intended as a resource for researchers studying the immune response to SARS-CoV-2, is where the repertoires were released. The material from the prospective study consisted of cDNA or gDNA derived from T cells, B-cell-depleted T cells, or PBMCs. Nearly every sample came with metadata listing a de-identified subject ID, COVID-19 status, age in years and sex. Deeply sampled blood TCRbeta repertoires from subjects exposed to, actively infected with, or recovered from COVID-19 were included in the dataset.

Concerning this clone: The antigen it binds to is not known. No much larger clone exists at a distance of one base, and base qualities are not known. Other nucleotide sequences from this sample produce the same CDR3.

Collaborating institutions collected whole blood in K2EDTA tubes following their own protocols. Collaborator samples were shipped for TCRbeta analysis as frozen whole blood, isolated PBMCs, or DNA extracted from either sample type. From the germline V gene, CDR1 is MNHEY and CDR2 is SVGAGI. V is cut by 0 bases and J by 5 bases, and the space between the germline ends is 13 bases. From cysteine to phenylalanine, the CDR3 is 15 amino acids long. Of the read, only the CDR3 DNA is kept; its 45 bases are in frame from base 1. Results the study describes overall, beyond this receptor: The quantity of clinical and demographic metadata differed by source and by participant and was supplied without curation.

TCRbeta CDR3 regions were amplified from genomic DNA by means of the immunoSEQ Assay, a bias-controlled multiplex PCR. The paper's data handling went like this. Within the assay, amplification of reference gene primers was used to estimate how many nucleated cells each sample contained. To quantify the absolute abundance of each unique TCRbeta CDR3 rearrangement, sequence reads were collapsed and filtered. For each sample, productive Simpson clonality was calculated as the square root of Simpson's diversity index over productive rearrangements. TCRdb limited this immuneACCESS table to in-frame rearrangements with V and J called. A share of clones is missing; checked studies link under half to unresolved V genes, and the rest is unexplained. The V and J calls and the clone size are those of that table, but D and trimming were determined from the DNA. The sample has 190,000 or so clones on record, roughly nine tenths of them singletons. Of the sample, about 0.72% is held by the ten largest clones.

Sequencing used peripheral blood. The sequence joins TRBV6-5 to TRBJ1-1; TRBD1 is a weak D gene call, 5 bases matching. The sequence derives from a woman in her 70s with acute or convalescent COVID-19. The DNA reads as follows: TGTGCCAGCAGTTACTCGAGAGAGGGGAGGACTGAAGCTTTCTTT. Protein translation: CASSYSREGRTEAFF.